This T cell receptor (beta chain) emerged from a study of identical twins. This clonotype was seen more than once but under ten times. A universal primer site arose from template switching, and cDNA bore unique molecular identifiers. MiXCR was run by TCRdb on the 5' RACE reads, yielding one entry per CDR3 protein. The table lists 500,000 to 650,000 distinct CDR3 sequences, less than 9% of them singletons, with around 1.6% in the top ten. These data were also reused for a study on yellow fever vaccine responses in identical twins.

Sample: PBMCs. This TCR was sampled from a young woman in good health.

CDR3 loop: CASSQAAGQYNEQFF. The CDR3 DNA reads as TGTGCCAGCAGCCAAGCGGCGGGACAGTACAATGAGCAGTTCTTC. The chain links TRBV14 to TRBJ2-1, with D perhaps TRBD1 (7 bases). CDR1 is SGHDN, CDR2 FVKESK, per germline. The V and J ends lost 1 base and 4 bases respectively, with 11 bases between them. The CDR3 sequence is 15 residues long.